This TCR beta chain was captured by sequencing in a study of CD8+ T cells in alopecia areata. The wider study: Female C3H/HeJ mice aged roughly 7-11 weeks were given skin from C3H/HeJ graft donors, 6-12 months old, that had spontaneous alopecia. Points from the study as a whole: The study found TCR sharing across patients less clear than in mice, possibly for HLA reasons. The study found higher clonality in lesional than normal scalp, especially in alopecia totalis/universalis.

Once RNA had been extracted, it was reverse transcribed into cDNA to act as the sequencing template. This table comes from immunoSEQ multiplex PCR, and its TCRdb copy is limited to in-frame clones, with some not included. The sample holds about 270,000 clones, and no clone turns up only once. On the basis of CD4, CD8alpha, NKG2D, NKG2ACE and other markers, pooled cutaneous lymph node cells were sorted. This CDR3 has 17 residues. V was clipped by 0 bases and J by 0 bases; unmatched bases: 0. CDR1 is NSQYPW, CDR2 LRSPGD, per germline (reference sequence). This clone has a handful of counts. The antigen is not known. The germline and genes are mouse ones. The read falls 4 residues short of the CDR3 end, and the missing part is taken from the germline J gene.

Source material: CD4+ T cells sorted from a lymph node. The TCR comes from a C3H/HeJ mouse with alopecia areata. This strain has MHC haplotype H2-k. V gene TRBV1 combines with J gene TRBJ2-1; 12 bases are a match to TRBD2. CDR3 loop: CTCSAETGGANYAEQFF. The CDR3 DNA, read in part, is TGCACCTGCAGTGCAGAGACTGGGGGGGCTAACTATGCT.